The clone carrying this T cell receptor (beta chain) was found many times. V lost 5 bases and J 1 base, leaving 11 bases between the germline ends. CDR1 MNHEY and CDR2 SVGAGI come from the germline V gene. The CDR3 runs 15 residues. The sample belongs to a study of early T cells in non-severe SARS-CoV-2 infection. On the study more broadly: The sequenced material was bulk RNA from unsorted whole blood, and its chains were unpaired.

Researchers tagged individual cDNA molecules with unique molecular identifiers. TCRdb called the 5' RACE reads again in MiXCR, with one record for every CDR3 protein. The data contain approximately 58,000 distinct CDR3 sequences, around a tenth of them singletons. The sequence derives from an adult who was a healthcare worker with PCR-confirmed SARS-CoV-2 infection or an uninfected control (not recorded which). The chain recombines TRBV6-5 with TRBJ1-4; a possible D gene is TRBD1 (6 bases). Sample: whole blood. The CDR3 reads CASSSLQGTNEKLFF. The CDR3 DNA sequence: TGTGCCAGCAGTAGCCTACAGGGAACTAATGAAAAACTGTTTTTT.